Below, 30 T cell receptor beta chains from the same sample are listed, as sequenced in a study of blood T cell repertoires in COVID-19. Method: immunoSEQ multiplex PCR; TCRdb's copy keeps in-frame clones and lacks some. The sample includes fewer than 70,000 clones, 80% to 95% of them seen just once. The sample was peripheral blood. The receptor source for this set is an elderly woman with active COVID-19.

The chain uses TRBV2 and TRBJ2-3, with TRBD2 matching 7 bases. The V gene end was trimmed by 7 bases and the J gene end by 2 bases; junction bases not matched to a gene: 6. The CDR3 loop spans 14 amino acids. Germline lookup yields CDR1 SNHLY and CDR2 FYNNEI. The CDR3 nucleotides are TGTGCCAGCACTCTAGCGGCAAACACAGATACGCAGTATTTT. Protein: CASTLAANTDTQYF.

The chain uses TRBV11-2 and TRBJ2-2; a weak D match, TRBD1 (5 bases). This CDR3 is built from 14 residues. The V gene lost 1 base and the J gene lost 5 bases, with 8 bases spanning the gap. In germline, CDR1 is SGHAT, CDR2 FQNNGV. The CDR3 region has the DNA TGTGCCAGCAGCTTAGGGACATCGACCGGGGAGCTGTTTTTT. It encodes CASSLGTSTGELFF.

The V call is TRBV19, the J call TRBJ1-4, with 7 bases matching TRBD1. V lost 3 bases, J lost 4 bases, and 5 bases stayed unmatched. The CDR3 length is 15 residues. CDR1 is LNHDA and CDR2 is SQIVND in the germline V gene (reference sequence). The CDR3 DNA is TGTGCCAGTAGTATGGGGACAGCAAGTAATGAAAAACTGTTTTTT. Encoded protein: CASSMGTASNEKLFF.

This clone was counted ten times or more. The gene calls are TRBV7-9 and TRBJ1-4, with D perhaps matching TRBD1 (5 bases). Germline CDR1 SEHNR, CDR2 FQNEAQ (reference sequence). The ends were cut back, 1 base at V and 12 bases at J, with 12 bases in the middle. CDR3 length: 13 amino acids. CDR3 region: CASSLGRAMELFF. The CDR3 DNA reads as TGTGCCAGCAGCTTAGGCAGGGCTATGGAACTGTTTTTT.

This clone was observed once. CDR3 DNA: TGTGCCAGCAGCTTGCTTAATCCCGGACAAGGCTATGGCTACACCTTC. This translates into CASSLLNPGQGYGYTF. This sequence joins TRBV5-5 and TRBJ1-2; D might be TRBD1 (5 bases). V was shortened by 1 base and J by 4 bases, with 17 bases between the two germline ends. The CDR3 runs to 16 residues. The V gene's germline CDR1 is SGHKS and CDR2 YYEKEE (reference sequence).

CDR3 sequence: CASSWRGALIANYGYTF. In nucleotides, the CDR3 is TGTGCCAGCAGTTGGAGGGGAGCCCTAATCGCTAACTATGGCTACACCTTC. The V call is TRBV6-7, the J call TRBJ1-2; D may be TRBD1 (5 bases). TRBV6-7 qualifies as an ORF whose function is uncertain. Trimming removed 4 bases from V and 0 bases from J, with 18 bases in between. The CDR3 runs to 17 residues.

The chain couples TRBV6-5 to TRBJ2-1, with TRBD2 matching 12 bases. Unmatched junction bases numbered 7, after V lost 7 bases and J lost 9 bases. Germline V lookup: CDR1 MNHEY, CDR2 SVGAGI. The length of the CDR3 is 14 residues. The CDR3 sequence: CASTPSGGASEQFF. As DNA, the CDR3 is TGTGCCAGCACTCCTAGCGGGGGGGCAAGTGAGCAGTTCTTC.

The J gene is TRBJ2-7, the V gene TRBV20-1, with TRBD1 matching 11 bases. Per germline, CDR1 DFQATT and CDR2 SNEGSKA (reference sequence). V gave up 3 bases and J gave up 4 bases; unmatched junction bases: 14. The CDR3 extends over 17 amino acids. CDR3 DNA: TGCAGTGCTAGTTTGGACAGGGGGCTCTGGGGGGAATACGAGCAGTACGTC. This gives the protein CSASLDRGLWGEYEQYV.

The V call is TRBV2, the J call TRBJ1-1; D not certain. V gave up 6 bases and J gave up 0 bases, with 8 bases separating them. Germline-derived CDR1 and CDR2 are SNHLY and FYNNEI. CDR3 length: 13 residues. CDR3 protein: CASSVRLNTEAFF. In DNA, the CDR3 is TGTGCCAGCAGCGTCAGGCTGAACACTGAAGCTTTCTTT.

The CDR3 protein is CASRPIESGANVLTF. The CDR3 bases are TGTGCCAGCAGGCCTATTGAATCTGGGGCCAACGTCCTGACTTTC. The chain combines TRBV5-6 with TRBJ2-6, with D hard to call. The CDR3 length is 15 residues. Germline CDR1 SGHDT, CDR2 YYEEEE. V lost 5 bases to trimming and J lost 1 base, with 10 bases between them.

This chain connects TRBV3-1 (or the pseudogene TRBV3-2) to TRBJ2-7; D gene ambiguous. This CDR3 spans 13 amino acids. The germline V gene has CDR1 LGHDT and CDR2 YNNKEL (reference sequence). Deletions cut 1 base from V and 4 bases from J, with 8 bases between. The chain's CDR3 is CASSQVGRYEQYF. CDR3 DNA sequence: TGTGCCAGCAGCCAAGTTGGCAGATACGAGCAGTACTTC.

The V call is TRBV4-2, the J call TRBJ2-3; 7 bases match TRBD2. Trimming took 0 bases from V and 4 from J; bases not matched to a gene: 7. Germline CDR1 and CDR2: LGHNA and YNFKEQ. The CDR3 has 16 residues. CDR3 DNA: TGTGCCAGCAGCCAAGATCGGGGGGTGGGGGCAGATACGCAGTATTTT. Residues: CASSQDRGVGADTQYF.

V and J are TRBV5-8 and TRBJ2-2, with TRBD2 matching 7 bases. With V trimmed by 4 bases and J by 3 bases, 9 bases remained unmatched. Germline-derived CDR1 and CDR2 are SGHTS and YDEGEE. This CDR3 is built from 16 residues. The CDR3 DNA reads as TGTGCCAGCAGCCGTCGTGGGAGGGCCTACACCGGGGAGCTGTTTTTT. It codes for CASSRRGRAYTGELFF.

This rearrangement joins TRBV28 to TRBJ2-3; TRBD2 agrees at 8 bases. V trimming: 7 bases; J trimming: 2 bases; junction bases outside the gene matches: 8. Germline assignment: CDR1 MDHEN and CDR2 SYDVKM. The CDR3 is made up of 15 amino acids. The CDR3 sequence is CASTDGGEYTDTQYF. In DNA form, the CDR3 reads TGTGCCAGCACAGACGGGGGGGAGTACACAGATACGCAGTATTTT.

This rearrangement joins TRBV24-1 to TRBJ1-2, with D perhaps matching TRBD1 (5 bases). V shed 3 bases and J shed 5 bases, with 9 bases lying between them. The CDR3 consists of 13 residues. Germline-derived CDR1 and CDR2 are KGHDR and SFDVKD. The CDR3: CATSDPRQYGYTF. DNA of the CDR3: TGTGCCACCAGTGATCCCCGACAGTATGGCTACACCTTC.

To note about this clone: Relative to the germline gene, one junction end is altered; a read error may explain this. The chain has TRBV2 and TRBJ2-7; TRBD2 matches at 11 bases. Germline CDR1 is SNHLY and CDR2 is FYNNEI. The length of the CDR3 is 12 residues. The CDR3 region has the DNA TGTGCCAGCAATGGTGGGACTAGCGGCTTCGACTTC. Translated: CASNGGTSGFDF.

This rearrangement joins TRBV18 to TRBJ1-1, with unresolved D. In germline, CDR1 is KGHSH, CDR2 LQKENI. The CDR3 has 16 amino acids. Trimming pared 6 bases from V and 1 base from J, leaving 18 bases between. CDR3 residues: CASSPETGEGNTEAFF. The DNA for the CDR3 is TGTGCCAGCTCCCCGGAGACCGGGGAGGGGAACACTGAAGCTTTCTTT.

The V and J genes are TRBV10-2 and TRBJ2-2; TRBD2 might be the D (5 bases). V was shortened by 6 bases and J by 3 bases, with 14 bases between the two germline ends. Germline V gene lookup returns CDR1 WSHSY and CDR2 SAAADI. The CDR3 has 15 residues. The CDR3 DNA follows: TGCGCCAGCAGACGGACTGAGCCCTACACCGGGGAGCTGTTTTTT. It specifies CASRRTEPYTGELFF.

This chain links TRBV6-5 with TRBJ2-3; the match to TRBD1 covers 9 bases. V shed 5 bases and J 5 bases; nucleotides not matched to a gene: 5. Germline V gene sequence: CDR1 MNHEY, CDR2 SVGAGI. The CDR3 is made up of 14 amino acids. This CDR3 reads CASSRDRVGDTQYF. The CDR3 DNA follows: TGTGCCAGCAGTCGGGACAGGGTGGGAGATACGCAGTATTTT.

J is TRBJ1-2 and V is TRBV10-2; D uncertain. The ends were cut back, 6 bases at V and 2 bases at J, with 10 bases in the middle. The CDR3 contains 13 residues. In germline, CDR1 is WSHSY, CDR2 SAAADI. The CDR3 here is CASSAELNYGYTF. In DNA, the CDR3 is TGCGCCAGCAGCGCCGAACTAAACTATGGCTACACCTTC.

V is TRBV27 and J is TRBJ2-3, with a weak D call TRBD2 (6 bases). This CDR3 contains 18 residues. The V gene lost 6 bases and the J gene lost 2 bases, with 24 bases spanning the gap. Germline V gene lookup returns CDR1 MNHEY and CDR2 SMNVEV (reference sequence). In nucleotides, the CDR3 is TGTGCCAGCAGCACAAGTCCAACTAGGGGAGGTACCACAGATACGCAGTATTTT. It translates to CASSTSPTRGGTTDTQYF.

The chain links TRBV5-8 to TRBJ1-4; D might be TRBD1 (6 bases). This CDR3 has 14 amino acids. Germline CDR1 reads SGHTS; CDR2 reads YDEGEE. The ends were cut back, 4 bases at V and 5 bases at J, with 12 bases in the middle. CDR3 coding DNA: TGTGCCAGCAGCAACCGGGACAACAATGAAAAACTGTTTTTT. It translates to CASSNRDNNEKLFF. The variable domain in full, completed from reference TRBV5-8 and TRBJ1-4, reads EAGVTQSPTHLIKTRGQQATLRCSPISGHTSVYWYQQALGLGLQFLLWYDEGEERNRGNFPPRFSGRQFPNYSSELNVNALELEDSALYLCASSNRDNNEKLFFGSGTQLSVL.

V and J are TRBV5-8 and TRBJ2-7; a possible D gene is TRBD2 (5 bases). Germline V gene lookup returns CDR1 SGHTS and CDR2 YDEGEE. The CDR3 covers 13 residues. V shed 9 bases and J shed 4 bases, with 17 bases lying between them. CDR3 DNA sequence: TGTGCCAACCAACGACCCGGAGGTTACGAGCAGTACTTC. It encodes CANQRPGGYEQYF.

This rearrangement joins TRBV3-1 (or the pseudogene TRBV3-2) to TRBJ2-7; D ambiguous. V lost 5 bases and J lost 6, with 11 bases in between. The CDR3 is 12 amino acids. Germline V gene data show CDR1 as LGHDT and CDR2 as YNNKEL (reference sequence). The CDR3 sequence: CASSYATGEQYF. The CDR3 coding sequence is TGTGCCAGCAGCTACGCCACGGGCGAGCAGTACTTC.

CDR3 loop: CASSFVAGGPGEQFF. As DNA, the CDR3 is TGTGCCAGCAGTTTTGTAGCGGGAGGGCCTGGGGAGCAGTTCTTC. The chain uses TRBV28 and TRBJ2-1; 11 bases align to TRBD2. The V segment lost 3 bases and the J segment 10 bases; nucleotides outside the gene matches: 8. The germline V gene has CDR1 MDHEN and CDR2 SYDVKM. The CDR3 has 15 residues.

The chain is built from TRBV19 and TRBJ1-5, with 8 bases matching TRBD1. V was pared by 3 bases and J by 4 bases, with 2 bases of the junction left unmatched. Germline lookup yields CDR1 LNHDA and CDR2 SQIVND (reference sequence). This CDR3 has 14 residues. In nucleotides, the CDR3 is TGTGCCAGTAGTATGGGGGACAGGAATCAGCCCCAGCATTTT. This gives the protein CASSMGDRNQPQHF. Full variable domain (remainder filled in from reference TRBV19 and TRBJ1-5): DGGITQSPKYLFRKEGQNVTLSCEQNLNHDAMYWYRQDPGQGLRLIYYSQIVNDFQKGDIAEGYSVSREKKESFPLTVTSAQKNPTAFYLCASSMGDRNQPQHFGDGTRLSIL.

The sample holds one count of this clone. The chain couples TRBV9 to TRBJ2-1, with a weak D call TRBD2 (6 bases). Germline V CDR1 and CDR2: SGDLS, YYNGEE. This CDR3 is built from 11 residues. Deletions cut 3 bases from V and 9 bases from J, with 7 bases between. The CDR3 nucleotides read TGTGCCAGCAGCGCGGAGGGTGAGCAGTTCTTC. Translation: CASSAEGEQFF. Full variable domain (missing parts from reference TRBV9 and TRBJ2-1): DSGVTQTPKHLITATGQRVTLRCSPRSGDLSVYWYQQSLDQGLQFLIQYYNGEERAKGNILERFSAQQFPDLHSELNLSSLELGDSALYFCASSAEGEQFFGPGTRLTVL.

The CDR3 loop is CASSSKAGGESEKLFF. The CDR3 region has the DNA TGTGCCAGTAGTTCCAAAGCAGGAGGGGAGAGTGAAAAACTGTTTTTT. The V call is TRBV19, the J call TRBJ1-4, with a weak D call TRBD1 (5 bases). Trimming cost V 5 bases and J 7 bases, with 20 bases left between them. In germline, CDR1 is LNHDA, CDR2 SQIVND (reference sequence). This CDR3 region has 16 residues.

The CDR3 sequence is CASMEANTDTQYF. DNA for the CDR3: TGCGCCAGCATGGAGGCGAACACAGATACGCAGTATTTT. This sequence joins TRBV10-1 and TRBJ2-3; D is possibly TRBD2 (5 bases). From germline, CDR1 is WNHNN and CDR2 SYGVQD (reference sequence). CDR3 length: 13 amino acids. V was trimmed by 7 bases and J by 2 bases, leaving 10 bases between them.

V is TRBV30 and J is TRBJ2-1; 9 bases are shared with TRBD2. The CDR3 length is 16 residues. Germline CDR1 is GTSNPN and CDR2 is SVGIG (reference sequence). J was trimmed by 3 bases and V by 0 bases; bases with no gene match: 6. CDR3 coding DNA: TGTGCCTGGAGTGTGTCGGTTAGCGGGAGCTACAATGAGCAGTTCTTC. It yields the protein CAWSVSVSGSYNEQFF. Complete variable domain (other parts from reference TRBV30 and TRBJ2-1): SQTIHQWPATLVQPVGSPLSLECTVEGTSNPNLYWYRQAAGRGLQLLFYSVGIGQISSEVPQNLSASRPQDRQFILSSKKLLLSDSGFYLCAWSVSVSGSYNEQFFGPGTRLTVL.